This T cell receptor beta chain was identified in a study of blood T cell repertoires in COVID-19. The data were produced by immunoSEQ multiplex PCR, yet TCRdb's version contains in-frame clones alone and is incomplete. The sample records around 63,000 clones, 80% to 85% being singletons. Germline assignment: CDR1 SNHLY and CDR2 FYNNEI. J gave up 5 bases and V 8 bases, and 5 bases lay outside the gene matches. The CDR3 has 13 residues. The chain joins TRBV2 to TRBJ1-1, with 10 bases fitting TRBD1. The sequencing sample was made of peripheral blood. This receptor was obtained from a man aged 55 to 70 with COVID-19, enrolled during active disease. CDR3 loop: CASLGQGWTEAFF. Here the CDR3 DNA reads TGTGCCAGCTTGGGACAGGGGTGGACTGAAGCTTTCTTT.